This T cell receptor (beta chain) was documented in a study of blood T cell repertoires in COVID-19. The overall study: Material from acute and convalescent COVID-19 was sourced from the United States, Italy and Spain.

This clone was seen a single time. Here immunoSEQ multiplex PCR was the method, and the copy in TCRdb shows in-frame clones only, minus some. This sample has about 200,000 clones, with approximately 90% found just once. V dropped 6 bases and J dropped 7; count of bases not matched to a gene: 8. This CDR3 is 15 amino acids long. Germline CDR1 MNHEY, CDR2 SVGEGT. The V gene is TRBV6-2 or TRBV6-3, the J gene TRBJ1-4; TRBD1 matches at 10 bases. The TCR sequence derives from a man aged 30 to 45 who had recovered from COVID-19. Sequencing used PBMCs or T cells enriched from blood (not recorded which). Here the CDR3 reads CASSRPGQGREKLFF. CDR3 nucleotides: TGTGCCAGCAGCCGACCGGGACAGGGGCGTGAAAAACTGTTTTTT.